These T cell receptor beta chains were read from a single sample in a study of technical replicates of blood from four donors. Data came from immunoSEQ multiplex PCR; TCRdb stores just in-frame clones and leaves some out. The data contain approximately 70,000 clones, roughly 98% of them seen just once; the ten biggest clones take up over 0.15%. Sequenced input: T cells isolated from PBMCs. All receptors come from a human donor in good health. Each CDR3 is given with its conserved first and last residue. The D gene is left open where the match is weak. Expanded clones get a size class; other rows say once, few or many, or leave the size out.

cdr3_aa | cdr3_nt | v_call | clone_size | j_call | d_call
CASSMEPGQYNEQFF | TGTGCCAGTAGTATGGAGCCGGGTCAATACAATGAGCAGTTCTTC | TRBV19 | NA | TRBJ2-1 | NA
CASSDLYTSGYTF | TGTGCCAGCAGTGATTTGTATACGAGTGGCTACACCTTC | TRBV2 | NA | TRBJ1-2 | NA
CASSILTGPYGYTF | TGTGCCAGCAGTATCCTGACAGGGCCCTATGGCTACACCTTC | TRBV28 | NA | TRBJ1-2 | TRBD1
CAIWGGVGEAFF | TGTGCCATCTGGGGGGGCGTTGGTGAAGCTTTCTTT | TRBV7-9 | NA | TRBJ1-1 | NA
CATSRVVEGVQFF | TGTGCCACCAGCAGAGTCGTAGAAGGGGTGCAGTTCTTC | TRBV15 | NA | TRBJ2-1 | NA
CASSPGLSFYEQYF | TGCGCCAGCAGCCCGGGACTATCTTTCTACGAGCAGTACTTC | TRBV5-1 | NA | TRBJ2-7 | TRBD2
CASDRGSHGYTF | TGTGCCAGCGATCGAGGGTCGCATGGCTACACCTTC | TRBV28 | once | TRBJ1-2 | NA
CASSLPTSAGSDTQYF | TGTGCCAGCAGCTTGCCCACTAGCGCGGGGTCAGATACGCAGTATTTT | TRBV5-6 | NA | TRBJ2-3 | TRBD2
CASSLWTLGGYGYTF | TGTGCCAGCAGCTTATGGACCCTGGGGGGCTATGGCTACACCTTC | TRBV11-2 | NA | TRBJ1-2 | NA
CASSQAPSGGSYEQYF | TGTGCCAGCAGCCAAGCCCCCAGTGGGGGGTCCTACGAGCAGTACTTC | TRBV4-2 | NA | TRBJ2-7 | NA
CASSGRTAKNQPQHF | TGTGCCAGCAGTGGACGGACAGCTAAGAATCAGCCCCAGCATTTT | TRBV6-1 | NA | TRBJ1-5 | NA
CASSERAGGTGELFF | TGTGCCAGCAGTGAACGAGCGGGGGGCACCGGGGAGCTGTTTTTT | TRBV25-1 | NA | TRBJ2-2 | TRBD2
CASSIPWTSGKTGDFNEQFF | TGTGCCAGTAGTATCCCTTGGACTAGCGGGAAAACCGGAGACTTCAATGAGCAGTTCTTC | TRBV19 | once | TRBJ2-1 | TRBD2
CASTDRDSSSQPQHF | TGTGCCAGCACGGACAGGGATTCTTCCAGTCAGCCCCAGCATTTT | TRBV6-1 | NA | TRBJ1-5 | TRBD1
CASSSWDRYNEQFF | TGTGCCAGCAGCTCCTGGGACAGATACAATGAGCAGTTCTTC | TRBV11-3 | once | TRBJ2-1 | TRBD1
CASGLVLGQGAYEQYF | TGTGCTAGTGGTTTGGTACTTGGACAGGGGGCCTACGAGCAGTACTTC | TRBV12-5 | NA | TRBJ2-7 | TRBD1
CASSTGNNEKLFF | TGTGCCAGTTCGACAGGAAACAATGAAAAACTGTTTTTT | TRBV5-6 | NA | TRBJ1-4 | NA
CASSRPGLMQVRTDTQYF | TGTGCCAGCAGTAGGCCGGGACTCATGCAAGTTCGGACAGATACGCAGTATTTT | TRBV28 | NA | TRBJ2-3 | NA
CASSIHPGEGQETQYF | TGTGCCAGTAGTATTCACCCGGGGGAGGGACAAGAGACCCAGTACTTC | TRBV19 | NA | TRBJ2-5 | TRBD2
CASSDLSADLTGELFF | TGTGCCAGCAGTGATCTTTCAGCGGACCTAACCGGGGAGCTGTTTTTT | TRBV2 | once | TRBJ2-2 | NA
CASSLATGIYTF | TGTGCCAGCAGCTTAGCTACAGGCATCTACACCTTC | TRBV7-9 | NA | TRBJ1-2 | NA
CASSLSGGGSYNSPLHF | TGCGCCAGCAGCTTGTCAGGGGGCGGATCCTATAATTCACCCCTCCACTTT | TRBV5-1 | NA | TRBJ1-6 | TRBD1
CASGSSGGVYEQYF | TGTGCCAGCGGATCTAGCGGGGGGGTCTACGAGCAGTACTTC | TRBV27 | NA | TRBJ2-7 | TRBD2
CASSFFRDSEAFF | TGTGCCAGCAGCTTCTTTAGGGACAGTGAAGCTTTCTTT | TRBV7-9 | NA | TRBJ1-1 | TRBD1